This TCR beta chain was identified during a study of regulatory T cells in long-lasting Graves disease. Between the trimmed V and J ends, which lost 1 base and 4 bases, there was a span of 13 bases. Germline V lookup: CDR1 DFQATT, CDR2 SNEGSKA (reference sequence). This CDR3 spans 15 amino acids. Building the TCR beta libraries relied on iRepertoire HTBI primers, and CDR3 regions underwent Arm-PCR. TCRdb re-derived calls from the multiplex PCR reads in MiXCR, one entry per CDR3 protein. The sample records hundreds of thousands of distinct CDR3 sequences, about 16% being singletons. Notes on this clonotype: Its matching antigen is unknown.

The time point here: newly diagnosed GD, antithyroid drugs for less than 3 months. The authors made the TCR library using RNA they extracted from PBMCs. Each patient gave 8.5 to 10 milliliters of EDTA-anticoagulated peripheral blood. Study observations and caveats: Repertoires from persistent disease leaned toward TRBV28, TRBJ1-2 and TRBJ2-5.

The sequence came from a female donor with Graves disease. Sequencing was performed on peripheral blood mononuclear cells (PBMCs), taken at new diagnosis, from a patient treated with antithyroid drugs. The rearrangement joins TRBV20-1 to TRBJ2-2; D is unclear. This CDR3 reads CSARVLDGFTGELFF. The CDR3 nucleotides are TGCAGTGCTAGAGTCCTGGACGGGTTCACCGGGGAGCTGTTTTTT.